This T cell receptor (beta chain) was recorded in a study of shared clonotypes between healthy human individuals. Study conclusions and caveats: Non-shared clonotypes had lower generation probabilities than clonotypes shared by all four sorted-subset donors. Naive subsets usually exceeded memory subsets in estimated richness.

Researchers divided each subset's genomic DNA evenly across several immunoSEQ plates. In the authors' workflow: ImmunoSEQ output held junction-only sequences without quality scores, so filtering differed. Clones were sequenced by immunoSEQ multiplex PCR, and TCRdb holds only the in-frame ones, with some missing. V and J calls and clone size are as listed in that table; D and trimming were resolved from the DNA. This sample has roughly 660,000 clones, with about 90% found just once. CDR3 length: 15 residues. V shed 5 bases and J 12 bases; nucleotides not matched to a gene: 15. Germline V gives CDR1 SGHTA, CDR2 FQGNSA. Notes on this clone: What it binds is unknown.

This sequence originates from a man younger than 30 in good health. Some clones in this sample may be carry-over from other donors' samples. V gene TRBV7-2 combines with J gene TRBJ2-1; 8 bases fit TRBD2. The sequenced sample was memory CD8+ T cells from PBMCs. As for subset: CD45RO+ cells pooled with CCR7-negative TemRA cells. CDR3 nucleotides: TGTGCCAGCAGCCCGGGACTAGGCCCCTTGGATGCGCAGTTCTTC. It codes for CASSPGLGPLDAQFF.